Listed below are T cell receptor beta chains from one sample, sequenced in a study of beta chain features in type 1 diabetes. Clones were sequenced by immunoSEQ multiplex PCR, and TCRdb holds only the in-frame ones, with some missing. There are hundreds of thousands of clones in the sample; around 15% occur only once, and just under 0.04% lies in the top ten. What was sequenced was naive CD4+ T cells from blood. Receptors originate from a young man with type 1 diabetes. The CDR3 runs from the conserved cysteine through the conserved F or W. The D gene is left open where the match is weak. Clone size, where shown, is once, few, many, or a class for clones that have expanded.

V gene: TRBV9
D gene: TRBD2
clone size: -
J gene: TRBJ2-1
CDR3 protein: CASSIAGGGNEQFF
CDR3 DNA: TGTGCCAGCAGCATAGCGGGAGGCGGGAATGAGCAGTTCTTC

V gene: TRBV7-9
D gene: -
clone size: few
J gene: TRBJ2-7
CDR3 protein: CASSLRGQGEREQYF
CDR3 DNA: TGTGCCAGCAGCTTAAGAGGGCAGGGAGAGCGAGAGCAGTACTTC

V gene: TRBV18
D gene: -
clone size: few
J gene: TRBJ2-2
CDR3 protein: CASSTRQGDTGELFF
CDR3 DNA: TGTGCCAGCTCAACTCGGCAGGGAGACACCGGGGAGCTGTTTTTT

V gene: TRBV11-2
D gene: TRBD2
clone size: few
J gene: TRBJ2-1
CDR3 protein: CASSRRATSLIWYNEQFF
CDR3 DNA: TGTGCCAGCAGCCGGAGGGCGACTAGCTTAATTTGGTACAATGAGCAGTTCTTC

V gene: TRBV2
D gene: TRBD1
clone size: -
J gene: TRBJ1-2
CDR3 protein: CASSTGTGYGYTF
CDR3 DNA: TGTGCCAGCAGTACCGGGACAGGCTATGGCTACACCTTC

V gene: TRBV11-2
D gene: -
clone size: -
J gene: TRBJ2-5
CDR3 protein: CASSSGGTQYF
CDR3 DNA: TGTGCCAGCAGCTCCGGTGGGACCCAGTACTTC

V gene: TRBV6-5
D gene: TRBD1
clone size: -
J gene: TRBJ1-1
CDR3 protein: CASTAGGFYTEAFF
CDR3 DNA: TGTGCCAGCACGGCAGGGGGATTCTACACTGAAGCTTTCTTT

V gene: TRBV18
D gene: -
clone size: few
J gene: TRBJ2-5
CDR3 protein: CASHRGDETQYF
CDR3 DNA: TGTGCCAGTCACCGCGGGGACGAGACCCAGTACTTC

V gene: TRBV30
D gene: -
clone size: -
J gene: TRBJ2-5
CDR3 protein: CAWNRLLQETQYF
CDR3 DNA: TGTGCCTGGAATCGACTATTACAAGAGACCCAGTACTTC

V gene: TRBV9
D gene: -
clone size: few
J gene: TRBJ1-1
CDR3 protein: CASSLQAQNTEAFF
CDR3 DNA: TGTGCCAGCAGCTTACAAGCTCAGAACACTGAAGCTTTCTTT

V gene: TRBV29-1
D gene: TRBD1
clone size: few
J gene: TRBJ2-7
CDR3 protein: CSVRRDRPLYEQYF
CDR3 DNA: TGCAGCGTCCGCCGGGACAGGCCGCTCTACGAGCAGTACTTC

V gene: TRBV5-4
D gene: -
clone size: few
J gene: TRBJ2-5
CDR3 protein: CASSSRDQETQYF
CDR3 DNA: TGTGCCAGCAGCTCGAGGGATCAAGAGACCCAGTACTTC

V gene: TRBV7-2
D gene: -
clone size: -
J gene: TRBJ2-3
CDR3 protein: CASSFTGKDTQYF
CDR3 DNA: TGTGCCAGCAGCTTTACAGGGAAAGATACGCAGTATTTT